This TCR beta chain was profiled in a study of shared clonotypes between healthy human individuals. Study in general: The plates for each donor numbered three CD4 naive, three CD4 memory, two CD8 naive and one CD8 memory.

The table came from immunoSEQ multiplex PCR; TCRdb's copy has only in-frame clones and leaves some out. The sample lists 650,000 to 800,000 clones; roughly 72% were seen once. This clonotype originated in a woman between 25 and 40 years old in good health. The specimen sequenced was memory CD4+ T cells sorted from blood. Subset given: CD45RA-negative fraction.

The CDR3 DNA reads TGCGCCAGCAGCTTGGGTCTGACGAGGGCCCTAACTAATGAAAAACTGTTTTTT. This sequence encodes CASSLGLTRALTNEKLFF. The V call is TRBV5-1, the J call TRBJ1-4; D not resolved. The V and J ends lost 0 bases and 1 base respectively, with 16 bases between them. The CDR3 covers 18 residues. Germline V gene data show CDR1 as SGHRS and CDR2 as YFSETQ. Using reference TRBV5-1 and TRBJ1-4 for the parts outside the CDR3, the full variable domain is KAGVTQTPRYLIKTRGQQVTLSCSPISGHRSVSWYQQTPGQGLQFLFEYFSETQRNKGNFPGRFSGRQFSNSRSEMNVSTLELGDSALYLCASSLGLTRALTNEKLFFGSGTQLSVL.